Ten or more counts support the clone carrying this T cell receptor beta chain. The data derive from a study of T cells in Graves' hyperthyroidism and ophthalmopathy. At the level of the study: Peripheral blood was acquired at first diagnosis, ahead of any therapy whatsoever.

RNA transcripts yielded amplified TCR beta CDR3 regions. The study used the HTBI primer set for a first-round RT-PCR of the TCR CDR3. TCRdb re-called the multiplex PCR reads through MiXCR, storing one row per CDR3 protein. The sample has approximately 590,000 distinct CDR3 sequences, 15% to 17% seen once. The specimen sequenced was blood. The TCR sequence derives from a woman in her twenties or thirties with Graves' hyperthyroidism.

The CDR3 DNA reads as TGTGCCAGCAGTTACTCGCTTGACTTCCCCGGCACTGAAGCTTTCTTT. This translates into CASSYSLDFPGTEAFF. This sequence joins TRBV6-5 and TRBJ1-1, with D unresolved. The germline V gene encodes CDR1 MNHEY and CDR2 SVGAGI. CDR3 length equals 16 residues. V was pared by 0 bases and J by 4 bases, with 15 bases between.